Given below is one T cell receptor (beta chain) in context. Its specificity is not known. The CDR3 extends over 13 amino acids. Germline loops: CDR1 SQVTM, CDR2 ANQGSEA. These data originate in a study of CXCR3-negative and CXCR3-positive naive CD8 T cells. Points from the study as a whole: TRB CDR3s were more hydrophobic in CXCR3-positive than in CXCR3-negative naive cells. Cryopreserved cells showed partially decreased CXCR3 expression, and most assays used fresh PBMCs.

Phenotypically, naive CD8+ T cells corresponded to CD45RO-CCR7+CD27+CD95-. 5' RACE with UMI labels generated the TRB cDNA libraries. TCRdb reworked the 5' RACE reads into one entry per CDR3 protein, no DNA. The table lists 120,000 to 150,000 distinct CDR3 sequences. This receptor was identified in a human donor in good health. Some clones in this sample may be carry-over from other donors' samples. The chain links TRBV29-1 to TRBJ2-7; the TCRdb D gene call, TRBD1, has no DNA to confirm it. Material for sequencing was naive CXCR3+ CD8+ T cells from blood. Indicated subset: CD45RO-CCR7+CD27+CD95- naive CD8+ T cells expressing CXCR3 (TNR3+). Here the CDR3 reads CSVGGGETYEQYF.